This T cell receptor (beta chain) was identified in a study of T cell responses to AZD1222 COVID-19 vaccine. Study-wide results and caveats: Increases in Spike-specific TCR breadth and depth were seen after two AZD1222 doses. Baseline seropositives among AZD1222 recipients totaled only five to seven. White British donors predominated, females outnumbered males, and clonal diversity was possibly underestimated.

Second-dose schedules of about 4 or about 12 weeks were combined. With respect to this clone: The antigen remains undetermined.

Only in-frame clones appear in the TCRdb table, and some are missing; sequencing was by immunoSEQ multiplex PCR. The sample lists around 78,000 clones; roughly 90% were seen once. V lost 3 bases, J lost 0 bases, and 11 bases lay in between. Looked up from germline, CDR1 is LNHDA and CDR2 is SQIVND (reference sequence). The CDR3 contains 15 residues. The sequencing here drew on peripheral blood, taken 28 days after the second AZD1222 dose. The V gene is TRBV19, the J gene TRBJ1-2; D is uncertain. The TCR sequence derives from an adult who received the AZD1222 COVID-19 vaccine. The CDR3 region has the DNA TGTGCCAGTAGTATCCAAGCCGGGACTAACTATGGCTACACCTTC. Translating it yields CASSIQAGTNYGYTF. The variable domain in full, completed from reference TRBV19 and TRBJ1-2, reads DGGITQSPKYLFRKEGQNVTLSCEQNLNHDAMYWYRQDPGQGLRLIYYSQIVNDFQKGDIAEGYSVSREKKESFPLTVTSAQKNPTAFYLCASSIQAGTNYGYTFGSGTRLTVV.